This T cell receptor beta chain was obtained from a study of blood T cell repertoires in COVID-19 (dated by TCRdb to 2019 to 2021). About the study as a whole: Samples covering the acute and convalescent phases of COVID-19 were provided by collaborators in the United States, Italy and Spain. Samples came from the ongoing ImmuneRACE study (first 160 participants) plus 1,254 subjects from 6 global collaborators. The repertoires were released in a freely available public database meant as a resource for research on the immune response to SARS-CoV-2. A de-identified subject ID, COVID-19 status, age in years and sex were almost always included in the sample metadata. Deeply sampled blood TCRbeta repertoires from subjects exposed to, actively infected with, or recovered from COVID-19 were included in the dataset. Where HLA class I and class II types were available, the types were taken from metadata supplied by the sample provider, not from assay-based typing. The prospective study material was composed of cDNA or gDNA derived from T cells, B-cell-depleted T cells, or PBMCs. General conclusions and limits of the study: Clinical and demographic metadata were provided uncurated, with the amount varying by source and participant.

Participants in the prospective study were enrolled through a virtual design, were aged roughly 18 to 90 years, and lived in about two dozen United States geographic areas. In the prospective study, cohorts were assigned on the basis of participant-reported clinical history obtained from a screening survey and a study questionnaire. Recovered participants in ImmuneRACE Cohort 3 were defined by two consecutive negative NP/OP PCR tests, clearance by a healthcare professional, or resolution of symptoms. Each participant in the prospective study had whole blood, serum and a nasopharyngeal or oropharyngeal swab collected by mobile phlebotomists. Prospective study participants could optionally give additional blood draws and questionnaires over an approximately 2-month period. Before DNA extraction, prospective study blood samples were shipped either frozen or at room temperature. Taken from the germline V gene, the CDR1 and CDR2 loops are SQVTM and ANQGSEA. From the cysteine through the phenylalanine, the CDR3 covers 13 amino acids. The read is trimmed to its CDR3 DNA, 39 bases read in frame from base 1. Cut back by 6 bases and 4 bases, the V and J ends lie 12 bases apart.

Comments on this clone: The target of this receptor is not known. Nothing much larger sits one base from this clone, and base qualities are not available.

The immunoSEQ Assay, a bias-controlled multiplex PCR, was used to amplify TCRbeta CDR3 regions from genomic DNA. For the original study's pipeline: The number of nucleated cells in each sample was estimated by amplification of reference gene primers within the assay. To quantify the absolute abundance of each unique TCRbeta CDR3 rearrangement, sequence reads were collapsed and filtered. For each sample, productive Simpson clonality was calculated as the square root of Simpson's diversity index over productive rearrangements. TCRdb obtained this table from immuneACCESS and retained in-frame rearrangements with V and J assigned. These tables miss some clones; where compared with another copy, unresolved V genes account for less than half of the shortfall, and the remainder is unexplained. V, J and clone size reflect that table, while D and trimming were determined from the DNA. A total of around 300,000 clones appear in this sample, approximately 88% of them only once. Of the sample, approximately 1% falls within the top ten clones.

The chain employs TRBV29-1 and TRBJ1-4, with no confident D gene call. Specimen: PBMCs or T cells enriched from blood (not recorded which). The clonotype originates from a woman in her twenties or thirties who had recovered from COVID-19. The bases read TGCAGCGTGAGGGTGACGGGTAATGAAAAACTGTTTTTT. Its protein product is CSVRVTGNEKLFF.